The 23 T cell receptor beta chains given below trace back to one sample, sequenced in a study of shared clonotypes between healthy human individuals. TCRdb's copy holds only in-frame clones and misses some; the assay was immunoSEQ multiplex PCR. The profile covers some 2.1 million clones, with over 85% appearing a single time and around 0.13% taken by the ten largest. The sample was naive CD4+ T cells sorted from blood. Subset here: CD45RA+ positively selected. The receptors originated from a man aged 18-30 years in good health.

The chain has TRBV4-3 and TRBJ1-5, with TRBD1 matching 11 bases. The CDR3 loop spans 16 amino acids. CDR1 and CDR2 (germline): LGHNA, YSLEER. Losses at the gene ends were 0 bases for V and 5 bases for J; bases not matched to a gene: 3. CDR3 in DNA: TGCGCCAGCAGCCAAGATTTGGGACAGGGGGATCAGCCCCAGCATTTT. Encoded protein: CASSQDLGQGDQPQHF.

V usage is TRBV19 and J usage is TRBJ1-3, with a weak D call TRBD1 (5 bases). V shed 4 bases and J shed 3 bases, with 16 bases lying between them. The CDR3 is 16 residues long. The germline gives CDR1 LNHDA, CDR2 SQIVND (reference sequence). Here the CDR3 reads CASSTPLGAGGNTIYF. DNA for the CDR3: TGTGCCAGTAGTACTCCGCTTGGGGCAGGTGGAAACACCATATATTTT.

The J gene is TRBJ2-2, the V gene TRBV5-1; either TRBD1 or TRBD2 may supply D (5 bases each). Germline V CDR1 and CDR2: SGHRS, YFSETQ. V lost 1 base to trimming and J lost 5 bases, with 9 bases between them. There are 14 residues in the CDR3. The CDR3 nucleotides read TGCGCCAGCAGCTTGACGTGGGGGACCGGGGAGCTGTTTTTT. It is translated as CASSLTWGTGELFF.

This chain connects TRBV29-1 to TRBJ1-3, with 8 bases lining up with TRBD1. In germline, CDR1 is SQVTM, CDR2 ANQGSEA. There are 14 residues in the CDR3. V lost 4 bases and J lost 4; bases outside the gene matches: 6. CDR3 sequence reads: CSVVAGGKGNTIYF. The CDR3 DNA reads TGCAGCGTTGTAGCAGGGGGCAAAGGAAACACCATATATTTT.

The chain links TRBV5-6 to TRBJ1-1, with D hard to call. This CDR3 contains 16 residues. Deletions cut 0 bases from V and 5 bases from J, with 17 bases between. The germline V gene has CDR1 SGHDT and CDR2 YYEEEE. The CDR3 DNA reads TGTGCCAGCAGCTTGGTCCGTACCTCCCTGTATACTGAAGCTTTCTTT. It codes for CASSLVRTSLYTEAFF.

This chain uses TRBV7-6 with TRBJ2-3; D possibly corresponds to TRBD2 (6 bases). CDR3 length: 16 amino acids. Germline assignment: CDR1 SGHVS and CDR2 FNYEAQ. The V gene lost 5 bases and the J gene lost 4 bases, with 19 bases spanning the gap. CDR3 in amino acids: CASSPLGGTVPDTQYF. DNA of the CDR3: TGTGCCAGCAGCCCGCTCGGCGGGACGGTCCCAGATACGCAGTATTTT. Based on the CDR3 plus reference TRBV7-6 and TRBJ2-3, the full variable domain is GAGVSQSPRYKVTKRGQDVALRCDPISGHVSLYWYRQALGQGPEFLTYFNYEAQQDKSGLPNDRFSAERPEGSISTLTIQRTEQRDSAMYRCASSPLGGTVPDTQYFGPGTRLTVL.

This chain joins TRBV5-1 and TRBJ1-3; TRBD1 agrees at 7 bases. The CDR3 has 16 residues. V shed 0 bases, J shed 5 bases, and the junction held 8 bases outside the gene matches. CDR1 is SGHRS and CDR2 is YFSETQ in the germline V gene. The CDR3 loop reads CASSLEGGALRNTIYF. CDR3 bases: TGCGCCAGCAGCTTGGAAGGGGGCGCATTAAGAAACACCATATATTTT.

The chain employs TRBV5-1 and TRBJ2-7; D uncertain. The V gene lost 0 bases and the J gene lost 0 bases, with 7 bases spanning the gap. The CDR3 is made up of 14 amino acids. Germline-derived CDR1 and CDR2 are SGHRS and YFSETQ. The DNA of the CDR3 is TGCGCCAGCAGCTTGGCTCGGAACTCCTACGAGCAGTACTTC. Amino acid sequence: CASSLARNSYEQYF.

This chain links TRBV30 with TRBJ1-4, with D hard to call. The CDR3 has 14 amino acids. Germline V CDR1 and CDR2: GTSNPN, SVGIG (reference sequence). V was shortened by 5 bases and J by 8 bases, with 18 bases between the two germline ends. Here the CDR3 DNA reads TGTGCCTGGGGTGGCGGCGCCACTGGAGAAAAACTGTTTTTT. Its protein product is CAWGGGATGEKLFF.

The chain joins TRBV6-4 to TRBJ2-5; 9 positions agree with TRBD2. Germline CDR1 is MRHNA and CDR2 is SNTAGT. V was clipped by 0 bases and J by 4 bases; unmatched bases: 18. The CDR3 extends over 20 amino acids. The CDR3 is CASSDSISPRLAGNRETQYF. DNA for the CDR3: TGTGCCAGCAGTGACTCCATTAGCCCCAGGCTAGCGGGAAACAGAGAGACCCAGTACTTC.

This chain joins TRBV28 and TRBJ1-4; D is perhaps TRBD1 (5 bases). Germline CDR1 is MDHEN and CDR2 is SYDVKM. This CDR3 region has 14 residues. The germline V and J ends were trimmed by 7 bases and 5 bases, with 14 bases remaining between them. DNA for the CDR3: TGTGCCAGCACGGCGGGGGGAAAAAATGAAAAACTGTTTTTT. This codes for CASTAGGKNEKLFF.

In regard to this clone: This same CDR3 is encoded by further DNA sequences in the sample. The genes are TRBV18 and TRBJ2-7; no reliable D call. V was clipped by 0 bases and J by 1 base, with 7 bases between them. There are 14 residues in the CDR3. CDR1 is KGHSH, CDR2 LQKENI, per germline. The CDR3 nucleotides read TGTGCCAGCTCACCACCGGCCAGATCCTACGAGCAGTACTTC. Its protein is CASSPPARSYEQYF.

The V and J genes are TRBV29-1 and TRBJ2-5, with D tentatively TRBD1 (5 bases). Germline assignment: CDR1 SQVTM and CDR2 ANQGSEA. Trimming cost V 6 bases and J 1 base, with 15 bases left between them. This CDR3 has 14 amino acids. CDR3 in amino acids: CSVALQDIQETQYF. The CDR3 nucleotides read TGCAGCGTGGCGCTACAGGACATCCAAGAGACCCAGTACTTC.

The J gene is TRBJ1-2, the V gene TRBV30; D is possibly TRBD1 (5 bases). The CDR3 contains 10 residues. CDR1 is GTSNPN, CDR2 SVGIG, per germline (reference sequence). For the CDR3, the DNA is TGTGGCGCGGGGGACTATGGCTACACCTTC. Protein: CGAGDYGYTF.

A few counts support this clone. This CDR3 is also generated by other DNA sequences in the sample. V usage is TRBV5-1 and J usage is TRBJ1-5; D is unclear. V lost 0 bases to trimming and J lost 4 bases, with 5 bases between them. The CDR3 sequence is 13 residues long. In germline, CDR1 is SGHRS, CDR2 YFSETQ. CDR3 DNA sequence: TGCGCCAGCAGCTTGGAAAGAAATCAGCCCCAGCATTTT. It is translated as CASSLERNQPQHF.

V usage is TRBV28 and J usage is TRBJ2-7; 10 bases agree with TRBD1. Germline values: CDR1 MDHEN, CDR2 SYDVKM. Germline trimming cut 4 bases from V and 1 base from J; bases unmatched to any gene: 7. This CDR3 is 16 amino acids long. CDR3 region: CASSSPGTGVSYEQYF. Here the CDR3 DNA reads TGTGCCAGCAGTTCCCCAGGGACAGGGGTATCCTACGAGCAGTACTTC.

V usage is TRBV18 and J usage is TRBJ2-5; possible D gene TRBD1, 6 bases. Trimming stripped 6 bases from V and 2 bases from J, with 19 bases between. The germline CDR1 and CDR2 sequences are KGHSH and LQKENI. The CDR3 is 16 residues long. CDR3 protein: CASSPLSTGLQETQYF. The CDR3 DNA reads as TGTGCCAGCTCCCCTCTATCGACAGGCCTACAAGAGACCCAGTACTTC.

The chain recombines TRBV5-1 with TRBJ2-6; D remains ambiguous. Germline V lookup: CDR1 SGHRS, CDR2 YFSETQ. This CDR3 spans 19 amino acids. Deletions cut 3 bases from V and 1 base from J, with 20 bases between. The CDR3 region is CASSSADRMELSGANVLTF. DNA for the CDR3: TGCGCCAGCAGCTCGGCGGATCGTATGGAGTTGTCTGGGGCCAACGTCCTGACTTTC. Complete variable domain (other parts from reference TRBV5-1 and TRBJ2-6): KAGVTQTPRYLIKTRGQQVTLSCSPISGHRSVSWYQQTPGQGLQFLFEYFSETQRNKGNFPGRFSGRQFSNSRSEMNVSTLELGDSALYLCASSSADRMELSGANVLTFGAGSRLTVL.

V and J are TRBV9 and TRBJ2-3; D unclear. The germline CDR1 and CDR2 sequences are SGDLS and YYNGEE. There are 16 residues in the CDR3. V lost 0 bases, J lost 0 bases, and 11 bases lay in between. The CDR3 reads CASSVGAATSTDTQYF. In nucleotides, the CDR3 is TGTGCCAGCAGCGTAGGGGCAGCTACTAGCACAGATACGCAGTATTTT.

This clone was seen only a few times. The rearrangement uses TRBV6-1 and TRBJ1-3; D is possibly TRBD1 (5 bases). The CDR3 consists of 15 residues. Germline assignment: CDR1 MNHNS and CDR2 SASEGT. V shed 2 bases and J shed 1 base, with 9 bases lying between them. The CDR3 nucleotides are TGTGCCAGCAGTGAAATGAGGGGATCTGGAAACACCATATATTTT. Translation gives CASSEMRGSGNTIYF.

The J gene is TRBJ1-2, the V gene TRBV9; perhaps TRBD1 as D (5 bases). Per germline, CDR1 SGDLS and CDR2 YYNGEE. The V and J ends lost 6 bases and 2 bases respectively, with 14 bases between them. CDR3 size: 14 residues. CDR3 DNA sequence: TGTGCCAGCACGCGGGGCCCAGGGAACTATGGCTACACCTTC. It encodes CASTRGPGNYGYTF. The full variable domain, completed using reference TRBV9 and TRBJ1-2, is DSGVTQTPKHLITATGQRVTLRCSPRSGDLSVYWYQQSLDQGLQFLIQYYNGEERAKGNILERFSAQQFPDLHSELNLSSLELGDSALYFCASTRGPGNYGYTFGSGTRLTVV.

The rearrangement uses TRBV27 and TRBJ1-2; D unclear. The CDR3 has 15 amino acids. Trimming removed 6 bases from V and 0 bases from J, with 14 bases in between. CDR1 and CDR2 from the germline V gene are MNHEY and SMNVEV (reference sequence). Here the CDR3 DNA reads TGTGCCAGCAGACCCCTTCACGAAGCTAACTATGGCTACACCTTC. Amino acids: CASRPLHEANYGYTF.

The V gene is TRBV9, the J gene TRBJ2-5; TRBD1 agrees at 8 bases. The J segment lost 4 bases and the V segment lost 4 bases, leaving 12 bases of the junction unmatched. The length of the CDR3 is 16 residues. Per the germline V gene, CDR1 is SGDLS and CDR2 is YYNGEE. The CDR3 here is CASSPRAGGSGETQYF. For the CDR3, the DNA is TGTGCCAGCAGCCCTCGCGCAGGGGGCTCGGGAGAGACCCAGTACTTC. The whole variable domain, remainder taken from reference TRBV9 and TRBJ2-5, is DSGVTQTPKHLITATGQRVTLRCSPRSGDLSVYWYQQSLDQGLQFLIQYYNGEERAKGNILERFSAQQFPDLHSELNLSSLELGDSALYFCASSPRAGGSGETQYFGPGTRLLVL.